This T cell receptor beta chain was identified in a study of T cells in Graves' hyperthyroidism and ophthalmopathy. Diagnosing involved the use of clinical symptoms, serum thyroxine and TRAb, thyroid ultrasound and orbital computed tomography. The CDR3 has 15 amino acids. V trimming: 4 bases; J trimming: 2 bases; junction bases outside the gene matches: 4. The germline gives CDR1 KGHSH, CDR2 LQKENI. Study-wide findings and caveats: The model foresaw ophthalmopathy a median around 6.4 months prior to onset.

TCR beta CDR3 regions were amplified from RNA. The TCR CDR3 first-round RT-PCR relied on the HTBI primer set. TCRdb redid the calling of the multiplex PCR reads with MiXCR, one entry per CDR3 protein. Of approximately 590,000 distinct CDR3 sequences in the sample, 15% to 18% were seen once. The table lists this clonotype with many counts. Its antigen remains unidentified. Sequences were obtained from blood. The clonotype originates from a woman aged 25 to 39 with Graves' hyperthyroidism. The chain has TRBV18 and TRBJ2-1; 8 positions agree with TRBD2. DNA for the CDR3: TGTGCCAGCTCACAAACTAGCGGACCCTACAATGAGCAGTTCTTC. Protein product: CASSQTSGPYNEQFF.